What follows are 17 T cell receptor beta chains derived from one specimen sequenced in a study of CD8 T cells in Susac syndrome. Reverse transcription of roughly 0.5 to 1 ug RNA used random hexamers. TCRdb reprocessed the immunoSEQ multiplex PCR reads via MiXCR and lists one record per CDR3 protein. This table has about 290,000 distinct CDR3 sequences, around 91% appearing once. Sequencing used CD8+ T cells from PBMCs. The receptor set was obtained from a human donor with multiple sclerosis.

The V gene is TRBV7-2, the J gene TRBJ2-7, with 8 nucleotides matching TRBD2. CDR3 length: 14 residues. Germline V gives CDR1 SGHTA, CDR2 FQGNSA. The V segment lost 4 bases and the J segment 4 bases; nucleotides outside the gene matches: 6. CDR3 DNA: TGTGCCAGCAGCTCGGGACTAGAGGTGTACGAGCAGTACTTC. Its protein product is CASSSGLEVYEQYF.

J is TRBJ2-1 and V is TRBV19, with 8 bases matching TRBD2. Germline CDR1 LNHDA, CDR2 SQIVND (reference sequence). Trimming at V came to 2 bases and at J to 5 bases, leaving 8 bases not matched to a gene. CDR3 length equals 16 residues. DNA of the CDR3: TGTGCCAGTAGTATACTGATTAGCGGGATCCACAATGAGCAGTTCTTC. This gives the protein CASSILISGIHNEQFF.

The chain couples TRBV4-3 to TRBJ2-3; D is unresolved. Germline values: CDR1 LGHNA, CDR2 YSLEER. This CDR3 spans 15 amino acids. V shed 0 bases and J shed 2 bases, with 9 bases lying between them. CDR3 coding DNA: TGCGCCAGCAGCCAAGATGACGCTGCCACAGATACGCAGTATTTT. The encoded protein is CASSQDDAATDTQYF.

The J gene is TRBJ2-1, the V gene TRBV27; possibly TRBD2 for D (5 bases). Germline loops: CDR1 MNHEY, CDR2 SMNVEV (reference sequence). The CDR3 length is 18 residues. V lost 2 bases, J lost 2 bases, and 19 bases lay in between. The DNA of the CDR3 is TGTGCCAGCAGTTTAAGGGCCCTCGAGGGCGCTACCTACAATGAGCAGTTCTTC. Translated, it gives CASSLRALEGATYNEQFF.

The CDR3 DNA is TGTGCCAGCGCACTAGCGGAGCCATACGAGCAGTACTTC. Translated: CASALAEPYEQYF. J is TRBJ2-7 and V is TRBV6-5; TRBD2 matches 8 bases. The CDR3 runs to 13 residues. J gave up 4 bases and V 8 bases, and 7 bases lay outside the gene matches. Germline-derived CDR1 and CDR2 are MNHEY and SVGAGI.

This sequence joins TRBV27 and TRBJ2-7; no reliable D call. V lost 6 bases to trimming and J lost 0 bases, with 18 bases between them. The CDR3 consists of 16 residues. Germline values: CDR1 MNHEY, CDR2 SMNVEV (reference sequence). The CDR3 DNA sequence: TGTGCCAGCAGCCCCAACTCGGCCCCCAGCTCCTACGAGCAGTACTTC. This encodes CASSPNSAPSSYEQYF.

The CDR3 DNA reads TGTGCCAGCAGCCAAGCCAGCAAAAATGAGCAGTTCTTC. Translated: CASSQASKNEQFF. The chain is built from TRBV4-2 and TRBJ2-1; D uncertain. Trimming took off 1 base at V and 7 bases at J, with 8 bases between the two ends. Germline values: CDR1 LGHNA, CDR2 YNFKEQ. The CDR3 consists of 13 residues.

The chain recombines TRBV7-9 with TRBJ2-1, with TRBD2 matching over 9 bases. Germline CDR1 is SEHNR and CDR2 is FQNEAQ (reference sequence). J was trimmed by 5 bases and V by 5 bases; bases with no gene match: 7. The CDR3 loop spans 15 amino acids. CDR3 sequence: CASSRTGTSNNEQFF. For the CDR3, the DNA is TGTGCCAGCAGCCGTACCGGGACTAGCAACAATGAGCAGTTCTTC. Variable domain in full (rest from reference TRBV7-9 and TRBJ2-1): DTGVSQNPRHKITKRGQNVTFRCDPISEHNRLYWYRQTLGQGPEFLTYFQNEAQLEKSRLLSDRFSAERPKGSFSTLEIQRTEQGDSAMYLCASSRTGTSNNEQFFGPGTRLTVL.

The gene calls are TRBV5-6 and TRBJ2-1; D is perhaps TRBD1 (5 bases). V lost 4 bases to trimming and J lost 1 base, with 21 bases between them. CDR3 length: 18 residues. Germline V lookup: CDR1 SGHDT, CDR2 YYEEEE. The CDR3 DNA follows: TGTGCCAGCAGCCCAGGGCTTGGGTTAACCGGATCCTACAATGAGCAGTTCTTC. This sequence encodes CASSPGLGLTGSYNEQFF. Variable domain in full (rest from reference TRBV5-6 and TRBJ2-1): DAGVTQSPTHLIKTRGQQVTLRCSPKSGHDTVSWYQQALGQGPQFIFQYYEEEERQRGNFPDRFSGHQFPNYSSELNVNALLLGDSALYLCASSPGLGLTGSYNEQFFGPGTRLTVL.

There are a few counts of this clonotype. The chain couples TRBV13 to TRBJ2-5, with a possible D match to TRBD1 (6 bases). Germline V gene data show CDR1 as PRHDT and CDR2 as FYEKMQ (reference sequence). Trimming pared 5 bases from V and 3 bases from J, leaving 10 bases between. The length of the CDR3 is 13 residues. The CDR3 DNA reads TGTGCCAGCAGCATAAGACAGGAAGAGACCCAGTACTTC. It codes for CASSIRQEETQYF.

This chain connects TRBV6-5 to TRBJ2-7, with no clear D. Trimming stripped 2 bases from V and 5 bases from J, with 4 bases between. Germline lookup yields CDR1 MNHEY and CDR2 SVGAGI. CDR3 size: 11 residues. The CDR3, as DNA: TGTGCCAGCAGTTACAGGAACGAGCAGTACTTC. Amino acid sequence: CASSYRNEQYF.

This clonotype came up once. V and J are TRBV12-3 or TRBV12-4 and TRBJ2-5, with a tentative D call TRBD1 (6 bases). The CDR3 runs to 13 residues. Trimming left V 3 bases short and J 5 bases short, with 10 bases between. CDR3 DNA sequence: TGTGCCAGCAGTTTGGGGACAAGGGAGACCCAGTACTTC. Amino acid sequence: CASSLGTRETQYF.

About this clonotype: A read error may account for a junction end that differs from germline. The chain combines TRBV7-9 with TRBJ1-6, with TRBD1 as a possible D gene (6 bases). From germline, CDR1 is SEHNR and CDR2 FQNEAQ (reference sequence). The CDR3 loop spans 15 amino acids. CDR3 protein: CASSLAGVTNSPLHF. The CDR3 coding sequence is TGTGCCAGCAGCCTAGCAGGGGTTACAAATTCACCCCTCCACTTT.

For the CDR3, the DNA is TGTGCCAGTAGTATAGCTTGGGGCGCGGGGACTGAAGCTTTCTTT. Translated: CASSIAWGAGTEAFF. The chain uses TRBV19 and TRBJ1-1, with D possibly TRBD1 on 5 matching bases. Germline assignment: CDR1 LNHDA and CDR2 SQIVND (reference sequence). Trimming took 1 base from V and 5 from J, leaving 14 bases between them. This CDR3 spans 15 amino acids.

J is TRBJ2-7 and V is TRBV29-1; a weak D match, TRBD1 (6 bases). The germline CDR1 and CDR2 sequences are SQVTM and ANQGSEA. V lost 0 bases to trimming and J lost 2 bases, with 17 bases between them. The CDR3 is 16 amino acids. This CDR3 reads CSVEDWSQGFAYEQYF. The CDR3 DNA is TGCAGCGTTGAAGACTGGTCACAGGGTTTTGCCTACGAGCAGTACTTC.

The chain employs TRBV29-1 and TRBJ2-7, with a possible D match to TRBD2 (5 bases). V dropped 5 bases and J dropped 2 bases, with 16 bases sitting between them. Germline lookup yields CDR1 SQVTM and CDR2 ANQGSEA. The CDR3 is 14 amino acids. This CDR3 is CSVLGGSLTYEQYF. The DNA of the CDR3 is TGCAGCGTTTTAGGAGGCTCCTTAACCTACGAGCAGTACTTC.

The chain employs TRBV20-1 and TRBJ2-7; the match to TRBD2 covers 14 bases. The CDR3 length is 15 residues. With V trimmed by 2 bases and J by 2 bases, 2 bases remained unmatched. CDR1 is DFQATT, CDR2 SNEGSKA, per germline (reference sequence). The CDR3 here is CSARRLAGGAYEQYF. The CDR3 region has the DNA TGCAGTGCTAGACGACTAGCGGGAGGGGCCTACGAGCAGTACTTC.